This T cell receptor (beta chain) was observed in a study of shared clonotypes between healthy human individuals. The study's findings and limits: Non-shared clonotypes displayed generation probabilities falling below those of clonotypes present in all four donors. Rarefaction exposed incomplete sorted-subset sequencing despite large depth.

Only in-frame clones appear in the TCRdb table, and some are missing; sequencing was by immunoSEQ multiplex PCR. This sample has roughly 810,000 clones, with around 96% found just once. Terminally differentiated effector memory CD45RA+ cells were left out of the naive CD8 fraction, which was CD45RO-negative and positively selected for CCR7. V dropped 7 bases and J dropped 0; count of bases not matched to a gene: 4. Looked up from germline, CDR1 is SGDLS and CDR2 is YYNGEE. CDR3 length: 15 amino acids. Remarks on this clone: What it binds is not known.

Sequencing input: naive CD8+ T cells sorted from blood. The sequence was collected from a man aged 25 to 40 in good health. The rearrangement joins TRBV9 to TRBJ2-6; TRBD2 agrees at 7 bases. CDR3 sequence reads: CASGGRASGANVLTF. CDR3 bases: TGTGCCAGCGGTGGGAGGGCCTCTGGGGCCAACGTCCTGACTTTC.